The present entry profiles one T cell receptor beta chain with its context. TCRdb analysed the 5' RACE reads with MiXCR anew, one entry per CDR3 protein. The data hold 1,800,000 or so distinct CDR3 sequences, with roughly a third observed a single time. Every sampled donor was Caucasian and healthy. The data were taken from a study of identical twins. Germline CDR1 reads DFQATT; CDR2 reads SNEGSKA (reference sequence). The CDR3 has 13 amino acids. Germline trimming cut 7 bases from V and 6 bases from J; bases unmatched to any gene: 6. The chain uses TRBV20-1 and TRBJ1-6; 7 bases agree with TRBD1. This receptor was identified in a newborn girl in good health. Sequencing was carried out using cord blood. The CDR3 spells CSVTGTANSPLHF. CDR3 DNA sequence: TGCAGTGTCACCGGGACAGCTAATTCACCCCTCCACTTT.